This TCR beta chain was sequenced during a study of technical replicates of blood from several donors (dated by TCRdb to about 2017). Library preparation used the immunoSEQ multiplex PCR assay. TCRdb re-hosts the immuneACCESS table, in-frame sequences only. Its copies lack some clones; in the studies checked, an unresolved V gene accounts for under half of them, and the cause for the rest is not known. This sample has roughly 68,000 clones in its table, and approximately 86% of those were observed once. Of the sample, around 5% is held by the ten largest clones. A remark on this clone: Its antigen remains undetermined. No quality values exist for individual bases; no much larger clone is one base distant.

Including cysteine and phenylalanine, the CDR3 has 14 amino acids. Left in the record is the CDR3 DNA by itself, 42 bases read in frame from the first base. The V end gives up 4 bases and the J end 5 bases, leaving 4 bases in the junction not matched to a gene. CDR1 and CDR2, looked up from the germline V gene, are SGHTA and FQGTGA. The TCR originated in a human donor in good health. Some clones in this sample may be carry-over from other donors' samples. The sample consisted of PBMCs. This chain is built from TRBV7-3 and TRBJ2-3; the central 9 bases match TRBD2. For the CDR3, the sequence is CASSSSGKKDTQYF. Here is the DNA: TGTGCCAGCAGCTCTAGCGGGAAAAAAGATACGCAGTATTTT.